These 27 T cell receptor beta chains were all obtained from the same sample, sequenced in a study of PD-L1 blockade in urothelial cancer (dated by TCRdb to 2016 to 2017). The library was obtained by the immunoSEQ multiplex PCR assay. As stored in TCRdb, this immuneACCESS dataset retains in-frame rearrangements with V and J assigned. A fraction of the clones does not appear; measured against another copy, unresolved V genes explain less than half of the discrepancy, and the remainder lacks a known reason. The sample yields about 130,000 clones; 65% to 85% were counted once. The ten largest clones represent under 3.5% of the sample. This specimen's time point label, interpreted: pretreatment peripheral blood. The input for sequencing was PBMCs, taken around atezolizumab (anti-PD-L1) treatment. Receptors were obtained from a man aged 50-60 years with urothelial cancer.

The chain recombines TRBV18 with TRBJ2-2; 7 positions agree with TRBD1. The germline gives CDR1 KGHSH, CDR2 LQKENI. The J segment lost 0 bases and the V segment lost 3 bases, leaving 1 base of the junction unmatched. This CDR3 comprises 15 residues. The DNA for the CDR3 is TGTGCCAGCTCACCGGGACAGACGAACACCGGGGAGCTGTTTTTT. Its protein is CASSPGQTNTGELFF.

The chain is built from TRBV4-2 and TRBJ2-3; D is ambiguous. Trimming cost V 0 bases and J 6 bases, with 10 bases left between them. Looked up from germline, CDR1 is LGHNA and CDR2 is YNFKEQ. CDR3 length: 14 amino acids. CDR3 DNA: TGTGCCAGCAGCCAAGACCCTCGCGCGGATACGCAGTATTTT. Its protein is CASSQDPRADTQYF.

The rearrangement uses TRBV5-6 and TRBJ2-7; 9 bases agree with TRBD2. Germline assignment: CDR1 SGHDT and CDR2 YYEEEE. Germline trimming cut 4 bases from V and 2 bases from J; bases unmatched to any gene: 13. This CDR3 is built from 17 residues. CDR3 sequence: CASSQTVRLAVTYEQYF. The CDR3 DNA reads TGTGCCAGCAGCCAGACGGTCCGACTAGCGGTTACCTACGAGCAGTACTTC.

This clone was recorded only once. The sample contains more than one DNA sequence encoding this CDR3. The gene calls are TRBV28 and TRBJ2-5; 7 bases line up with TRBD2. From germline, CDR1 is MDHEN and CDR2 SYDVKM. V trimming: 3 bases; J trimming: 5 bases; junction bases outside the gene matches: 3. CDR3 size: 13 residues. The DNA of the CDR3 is TGTGCCAGCAGTTTCGGGGGGAGGGAGACCCAGTACTTC. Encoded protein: CASSFGGRETQYF.

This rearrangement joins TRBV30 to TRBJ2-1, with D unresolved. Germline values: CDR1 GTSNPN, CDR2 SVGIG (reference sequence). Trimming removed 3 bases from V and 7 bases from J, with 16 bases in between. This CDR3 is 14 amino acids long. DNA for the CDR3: TGTGCCTGGAGCGGTCGGGTGTCGGGTAATGAGCAGTTCTTC. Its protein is CAWSGRVSGNEQFF.

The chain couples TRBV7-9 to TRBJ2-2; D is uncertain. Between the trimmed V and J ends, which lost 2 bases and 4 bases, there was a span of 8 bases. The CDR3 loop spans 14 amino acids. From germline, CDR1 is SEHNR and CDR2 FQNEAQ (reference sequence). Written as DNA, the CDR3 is TGTGCCAGCAGCTTACCTCCCCCCACCGGGGAGCTGTTTTTT. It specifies CASSLPPPTGELFF.

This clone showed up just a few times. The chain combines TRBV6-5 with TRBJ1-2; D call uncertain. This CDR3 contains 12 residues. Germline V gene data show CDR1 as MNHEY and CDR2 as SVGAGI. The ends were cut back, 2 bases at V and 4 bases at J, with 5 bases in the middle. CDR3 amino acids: CASSYNGYGYTF. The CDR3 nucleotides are TGTGCCAGCAGTTACAACGGCTATGGCTACACCTTC.

Written as DNA, the CDR3 is TGTGCCAGCAGCGTATCCCCTGTTGTGGATACGCAGTATTTT. Protein sequence: CASSVSPVVDTQYF. This chain connects TRBV9 to TRBJ2-3; D unclear. Germline assignment: CDR1 SGDLS and CDR2 YYNGEE. This CDR3 is built from 14 residues. Deletions cut 1 base from V and 6 bases from J, with 12 bases between.

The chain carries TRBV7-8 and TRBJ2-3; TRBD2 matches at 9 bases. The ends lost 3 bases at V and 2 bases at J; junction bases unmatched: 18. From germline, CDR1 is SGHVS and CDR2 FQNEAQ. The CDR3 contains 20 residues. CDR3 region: CASSLAGLASWPSNTDTQYF. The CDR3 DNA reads TGTGCCAGCAGCTTGGCTGGACTAGCGAGCTGGCCTTCTAACACAGATACGCAGTATTTT.

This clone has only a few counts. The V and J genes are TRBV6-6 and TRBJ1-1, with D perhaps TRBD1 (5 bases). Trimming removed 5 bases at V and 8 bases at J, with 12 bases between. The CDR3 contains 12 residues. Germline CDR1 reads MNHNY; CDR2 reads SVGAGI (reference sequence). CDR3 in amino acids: CASSRPRGEAFF. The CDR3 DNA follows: TGTGCCAGCAGTCGGCCGCGGGGGGAAGCTTTCTTT.

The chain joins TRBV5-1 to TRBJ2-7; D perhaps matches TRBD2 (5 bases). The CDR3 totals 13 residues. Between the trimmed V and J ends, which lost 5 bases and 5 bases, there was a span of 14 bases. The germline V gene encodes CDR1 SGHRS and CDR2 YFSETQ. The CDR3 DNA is TGCGCCAGCAGGGGTGGGAGATCGGACGAGCAGTACTTC. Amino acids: CASRGGRSDEQYF.

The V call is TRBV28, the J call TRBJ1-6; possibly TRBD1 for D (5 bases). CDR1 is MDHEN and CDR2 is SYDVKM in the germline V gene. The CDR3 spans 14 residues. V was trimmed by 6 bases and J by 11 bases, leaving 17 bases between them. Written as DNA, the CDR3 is TGTGCCAGCAGCCGCGGGGGGGTGGAAACACCCCTCCACTTT. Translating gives CASSRGGVETPLHF.

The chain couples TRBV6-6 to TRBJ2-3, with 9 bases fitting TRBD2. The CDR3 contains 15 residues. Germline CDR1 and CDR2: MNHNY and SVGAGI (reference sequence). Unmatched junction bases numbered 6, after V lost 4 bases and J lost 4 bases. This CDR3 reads CASSSLAGAPDTQYF. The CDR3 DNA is TGTGCCAGCAGTTCGTTAGCGGGAGCGCCAGATACGCAGTATTTT.

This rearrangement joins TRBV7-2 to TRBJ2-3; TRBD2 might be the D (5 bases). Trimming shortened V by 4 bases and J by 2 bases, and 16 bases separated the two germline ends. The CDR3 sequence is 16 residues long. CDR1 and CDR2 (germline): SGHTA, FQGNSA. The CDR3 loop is CASSSSLGSYTDTQYF. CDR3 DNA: TGTGCCAGCAGCTCATCACTAGGCTCTTACACAGATACGCAGTATTTT. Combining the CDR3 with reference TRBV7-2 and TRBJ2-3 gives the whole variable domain GAGVSQSPSNKVTEKGKDVELRCDPISGHTALYWYRQSLGQGLEFLIYFQGNSAPDKSGLPSDRFSAERTGGSVSTLTIQRTQQEDSAVYLCASSSSLGSYTDTQYFGPGTRLTVL.

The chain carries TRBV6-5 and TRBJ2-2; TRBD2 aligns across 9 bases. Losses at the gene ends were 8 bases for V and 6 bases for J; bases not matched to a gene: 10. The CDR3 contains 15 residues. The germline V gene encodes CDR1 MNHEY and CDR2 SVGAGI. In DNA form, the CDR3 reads TGTGCCAGCCAGTTCGGCGGGAGGGTATCCGGGGAGCTGTTTTTT. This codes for CASQFGGRVSGELFF.

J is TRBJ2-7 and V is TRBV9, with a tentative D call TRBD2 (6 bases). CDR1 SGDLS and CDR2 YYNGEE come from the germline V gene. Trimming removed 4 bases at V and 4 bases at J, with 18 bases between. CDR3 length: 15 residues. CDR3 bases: TGTGCCAGCAGCCCCGGTGCCGGGAGTCGGTACGAGCAGTACTTC. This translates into CASSPGAGSRYEQYF.

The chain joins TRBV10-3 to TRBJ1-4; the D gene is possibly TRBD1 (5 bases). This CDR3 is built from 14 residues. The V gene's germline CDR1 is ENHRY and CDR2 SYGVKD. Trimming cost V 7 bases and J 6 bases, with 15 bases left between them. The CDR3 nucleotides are TGTGCCATCAATGGTGGTGGGGCTGATGAAAAACTGTTTTTT. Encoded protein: CAINGGGADEKLFF.

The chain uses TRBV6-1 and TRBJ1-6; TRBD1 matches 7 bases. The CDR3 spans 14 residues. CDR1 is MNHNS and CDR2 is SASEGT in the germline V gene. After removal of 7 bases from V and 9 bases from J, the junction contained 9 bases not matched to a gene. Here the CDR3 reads CASIRDSEGSPLHF. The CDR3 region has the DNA TGTGCCAGCATCAGGGACAGCGAGGGTTCACCCCTCCACTTT.

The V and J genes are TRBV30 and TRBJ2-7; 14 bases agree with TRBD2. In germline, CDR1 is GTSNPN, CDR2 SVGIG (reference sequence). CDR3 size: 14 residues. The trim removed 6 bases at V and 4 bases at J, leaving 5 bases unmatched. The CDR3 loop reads CACRGLAGAYEQYF. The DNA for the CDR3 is TGTGCCTGCAGGGGACTAGCGGGAGCTTACGAGCAGTACTTC.

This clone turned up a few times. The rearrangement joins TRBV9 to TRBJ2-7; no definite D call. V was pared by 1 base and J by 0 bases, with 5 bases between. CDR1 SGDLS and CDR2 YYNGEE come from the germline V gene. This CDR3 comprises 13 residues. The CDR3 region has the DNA TGTGCCAGCAGCGTAAGTAGCTCCTACGAGCAGTACTTC. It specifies CASSVSSSYEQYF.

The CDR3 reads CASRSGQGLANYGYTF. DNA of the CDR3: TGTGCCAGCCGGTCGGGACAGGGATTAGCTAACTATGGCTACACCTTC. The chain couples TRBV2 to TRBJ1-2; 9 bases align to TRBD1. CDR1 is SNHLY, CDR2 FYNNEI, per germline. The V gene end was trimmed by 8 bases and the J gene end by 0 bases; junction bases not matched to a gene: 10. The CDR3 runs to 16 residues.

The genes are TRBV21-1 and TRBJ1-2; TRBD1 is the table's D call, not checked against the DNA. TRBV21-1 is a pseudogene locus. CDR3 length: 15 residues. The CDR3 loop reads CASSSPGPIPLGYTF. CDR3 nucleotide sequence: TGTGCCAGCAGCAGCCCAGGGCCGATCCCCCTGGGCTACACCTTC.

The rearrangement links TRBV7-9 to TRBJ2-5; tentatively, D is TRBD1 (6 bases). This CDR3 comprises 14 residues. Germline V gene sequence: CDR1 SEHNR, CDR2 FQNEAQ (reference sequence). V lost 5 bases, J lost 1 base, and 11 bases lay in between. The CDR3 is CASSARGGQETQYF. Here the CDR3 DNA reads TGTGCCAGCAGCGCACGAGGGGGCCAAGAGACCCAGTACTTC.

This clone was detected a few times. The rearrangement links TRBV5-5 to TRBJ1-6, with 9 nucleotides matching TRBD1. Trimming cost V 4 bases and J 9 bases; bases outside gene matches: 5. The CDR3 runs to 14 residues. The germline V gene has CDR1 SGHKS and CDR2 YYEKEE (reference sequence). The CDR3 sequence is CASSPGQGGSPLHF. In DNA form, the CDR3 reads TGTGCCAGCAGCCCGGGACAGGGTGGTTCACCCCTCCACTTT. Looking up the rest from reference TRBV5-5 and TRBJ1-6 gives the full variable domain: DAGVTQSPTHLIKTRGQQVTLRCSPISGHKSVSWYQQVLGQGPQFIFQYYEKEERGRGNFPDRFSARQFPNYSSELNVNALLLGDSALYLCASSPGQGGSPLHFGNGTRLTVT.

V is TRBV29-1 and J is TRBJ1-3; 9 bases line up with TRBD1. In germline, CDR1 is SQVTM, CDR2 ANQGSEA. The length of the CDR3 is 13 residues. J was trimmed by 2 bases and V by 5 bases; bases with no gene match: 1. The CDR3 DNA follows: TGCAGCGTTCGACAGGGGGCTGGAAACACCATATATTTT. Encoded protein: CSVRQGAGNTIYF.

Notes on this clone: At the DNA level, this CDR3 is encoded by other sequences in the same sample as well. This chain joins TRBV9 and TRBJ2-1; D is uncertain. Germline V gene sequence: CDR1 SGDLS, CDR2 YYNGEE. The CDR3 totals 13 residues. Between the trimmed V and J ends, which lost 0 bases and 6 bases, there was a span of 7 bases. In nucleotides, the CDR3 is TGTGCCAGCAGCGTAGATCACGGCAATGAGCAGTTCTTC. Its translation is CASSVDHGNEQFF.

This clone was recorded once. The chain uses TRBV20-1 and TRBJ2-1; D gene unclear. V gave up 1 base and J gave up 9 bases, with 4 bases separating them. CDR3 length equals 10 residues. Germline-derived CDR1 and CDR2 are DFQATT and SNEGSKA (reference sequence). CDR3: CSARAFEQFF. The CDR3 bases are TGCAGTGCTAGAGCTTTTGAGCAGTTCTTC.